The clone carrying this TCR beta chain has a handful of counts. Its target is not known. CDR3 size: 12 residues. The V end was cut by 6 bases, the J end by 5 bases, with 10 bases between. CDR1 and CDR2 (germline): SNHLY, FYNNEI. TCRdb analysed the RACE reads with MiXCR anew, one entry per CDR3 protein. This sample carries roughly 130,000 distinct CDR3 sequences, about 10% of them seen once, and the ten largest clones take around 2.5%. The entry originates in a study of human T cells and chemical hapten exposure. Study summary: 0.01% DPC was applied to the upper back in patch tests, which were read at 6 days. Regarding the study as a whole: Expanded TCRs clustered into significantly more large CDR3 similarity groups than controls, the analysis revealed.

Regarding time point: patch test 3, about 24 weeks after DPC sensitization. The sample's treatment: therapeutic diphenylcyclopropenone sensitization with weekly scalp DPC. The chain joins TRBV2 to TRBJ1-1; no clear D. The origin of this receptor is a woman in her fifties or sixties with alopecia areata. Some clones in this sample may be carry-over from other donors' samples. Sequenced material: whole blood, taken in connection with sensitization to the hapten diphenylcyclopropenone (DPC). CDR3 in DNA: TGTGCCAGCAGCGCCATAGTGACTGAAGCTTTCTTT. Residues: CASSAIVTEAFF.